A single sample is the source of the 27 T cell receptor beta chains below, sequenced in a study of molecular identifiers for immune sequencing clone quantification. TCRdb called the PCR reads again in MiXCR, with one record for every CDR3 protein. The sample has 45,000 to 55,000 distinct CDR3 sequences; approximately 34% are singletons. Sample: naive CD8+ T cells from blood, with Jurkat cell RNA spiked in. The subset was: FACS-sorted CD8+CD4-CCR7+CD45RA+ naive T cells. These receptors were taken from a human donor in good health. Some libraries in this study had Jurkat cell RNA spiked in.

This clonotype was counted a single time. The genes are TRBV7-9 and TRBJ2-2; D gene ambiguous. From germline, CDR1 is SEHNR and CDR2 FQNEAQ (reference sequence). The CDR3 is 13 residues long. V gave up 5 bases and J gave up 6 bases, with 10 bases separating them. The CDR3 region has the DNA TGTGCCAGCAGCCCCCTCTTACCCGGGGAGCTGTTTTTT. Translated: CASSPLLPGELFF.

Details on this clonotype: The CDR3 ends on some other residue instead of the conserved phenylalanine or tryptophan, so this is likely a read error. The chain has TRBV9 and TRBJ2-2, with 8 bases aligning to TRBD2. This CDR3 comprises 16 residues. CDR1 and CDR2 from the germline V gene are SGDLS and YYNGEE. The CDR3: CACSSAGGVDTGELFI. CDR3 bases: TGTGCCTGCAGCTCCGCGGGGGGAGTGGACACCGGGGAGCTGTTTATC.

CDR3 sequence (DNA): TGTGCCAGCAGCTTAGGTTTAGGAGAGCGGGGGTACGAGCAGTACTTC. This translates into CASSLGLGERGYEQYF. The rearrangement uses TRBV11-2 and TRBJ2-7; 8 bases align to TRBD2. V lost 1 base and J lost 4; bases outside the gene matches: 9. Germline V gene lookup returns CDR1 SGHAT and CDR2 FQNNGV. The CDR3 consists of 16 residues.

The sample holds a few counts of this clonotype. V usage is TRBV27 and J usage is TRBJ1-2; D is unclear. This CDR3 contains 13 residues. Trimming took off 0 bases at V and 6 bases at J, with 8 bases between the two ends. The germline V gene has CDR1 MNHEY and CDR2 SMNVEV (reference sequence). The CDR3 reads CASSLSPEHGYTF. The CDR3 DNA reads TGTGCCAGCAGTTTATCCCCGGAGCATGGCTACACCTTC.

Here the CDR3 reads CASSRDRDSGNTIYF. The CDR3 DNA sequence: TGTGCCAGCAGCCGGGACAGGGACTCTGGAAACACCATATATTTT. The chain is built from TRBV3-1 and TRBJ1-3; 9 bases are a match to TRBD1. From germline, CDR1 is LGHDT and CDR2 YNNKEL (reference sequence). There are 15 residues in the CDR3. The V segment lost 4 bases and the J segment 0 bases; nucleotides outside the gene matches: 1. The full variable domain, completed using reference TRBV3-1 and TRBJ1-3, is DTAVSQTPKYLVTQMGNDKSIKCEQNLGHDTMYWYKQDSKKFLKIMFSYNNKELIINETVPNRFSPKSPDKAHLNLHINSLELGDSAVYFCASSRDRDSGNTIYFGEGSWLTVV.

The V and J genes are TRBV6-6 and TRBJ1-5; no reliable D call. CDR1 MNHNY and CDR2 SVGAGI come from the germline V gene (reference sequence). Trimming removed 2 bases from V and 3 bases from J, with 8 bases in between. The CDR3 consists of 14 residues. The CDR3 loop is CASSYGRPNQPQHF. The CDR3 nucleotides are TGTGCCAGCAGTTACGGCAGGCCCAATCAGCCCCAGCATTTT.

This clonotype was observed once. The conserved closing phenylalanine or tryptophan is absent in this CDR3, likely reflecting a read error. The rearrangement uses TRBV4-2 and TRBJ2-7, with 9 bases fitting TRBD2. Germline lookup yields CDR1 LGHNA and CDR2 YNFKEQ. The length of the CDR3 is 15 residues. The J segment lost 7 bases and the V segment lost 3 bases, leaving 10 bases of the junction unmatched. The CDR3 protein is CASSQTSGPPGEQYI. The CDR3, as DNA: TGTGCCAGCAGCCAGACTAGCGGACCCCCGGGAGAGCAGTACATC.

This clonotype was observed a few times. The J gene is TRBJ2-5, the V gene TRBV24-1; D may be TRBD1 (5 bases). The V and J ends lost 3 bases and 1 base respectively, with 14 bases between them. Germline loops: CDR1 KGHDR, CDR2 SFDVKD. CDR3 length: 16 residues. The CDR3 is CATSDKMKGFQETQYF. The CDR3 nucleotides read TGTGCCACCAGTGATAAAATGAAGGGGTTCCAAGAGACCCAGTACTTC.

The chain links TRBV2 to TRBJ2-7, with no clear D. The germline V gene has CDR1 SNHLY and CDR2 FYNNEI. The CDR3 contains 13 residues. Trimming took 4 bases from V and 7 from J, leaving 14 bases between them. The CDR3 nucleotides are TGTGCCAGCAGTGCCGGGTTCCGGCGGGAGCAGTACTTC. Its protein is CASSAGFRREQYF.

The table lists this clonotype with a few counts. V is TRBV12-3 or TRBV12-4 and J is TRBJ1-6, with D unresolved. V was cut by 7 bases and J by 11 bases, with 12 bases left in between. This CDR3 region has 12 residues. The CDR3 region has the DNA TGTGCCAGCACGTACGGGTTGGCACCCCTCCACTTT. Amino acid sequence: CASTYGLAPLHF.

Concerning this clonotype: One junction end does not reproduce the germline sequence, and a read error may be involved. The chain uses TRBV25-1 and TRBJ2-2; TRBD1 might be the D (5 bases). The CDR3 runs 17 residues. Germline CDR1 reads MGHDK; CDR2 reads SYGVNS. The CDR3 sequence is CVSSEAYGLGDSGELFF. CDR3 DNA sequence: TGTGTCAGCAGTGAGGCCTACGGGTTAGGGGATTCCGGGGAGCTGTTTTTT.

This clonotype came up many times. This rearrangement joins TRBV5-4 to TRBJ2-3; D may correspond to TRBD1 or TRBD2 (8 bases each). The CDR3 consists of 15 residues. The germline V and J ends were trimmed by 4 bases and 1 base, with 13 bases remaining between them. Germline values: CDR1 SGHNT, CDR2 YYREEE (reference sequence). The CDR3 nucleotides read TGTGCCAGCAGCGTAGCGGGACAGGGCACAGATACGCAGTATTTT. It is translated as CASSVAGQGTDTQYF.

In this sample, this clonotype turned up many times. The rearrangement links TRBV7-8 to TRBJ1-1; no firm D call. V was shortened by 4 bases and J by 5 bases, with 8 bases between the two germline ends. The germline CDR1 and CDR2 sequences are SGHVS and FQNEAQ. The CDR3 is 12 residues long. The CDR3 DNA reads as TGTGCCAGCAGCTCAAGACGGACTGAAGCTTTCTTT. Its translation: CASSSRRTEAFF.

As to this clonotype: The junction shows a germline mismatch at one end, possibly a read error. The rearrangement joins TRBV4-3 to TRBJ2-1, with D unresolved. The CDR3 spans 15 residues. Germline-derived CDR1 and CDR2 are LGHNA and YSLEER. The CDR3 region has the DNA TGCGCCAGCACCCGGTCCCTAAGCTCCTACAATGAGCAGATCTTC. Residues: CASTRSLSSYNEQIF.

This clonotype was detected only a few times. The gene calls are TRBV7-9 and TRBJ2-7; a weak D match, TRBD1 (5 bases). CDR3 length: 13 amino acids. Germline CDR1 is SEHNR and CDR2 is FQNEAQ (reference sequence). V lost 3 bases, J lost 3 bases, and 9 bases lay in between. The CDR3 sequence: CASSFRQGYEQYF. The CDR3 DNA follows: TGTGCCAGCAGCTTTCGGCAGGGCTACGAGCAGTACTTC.

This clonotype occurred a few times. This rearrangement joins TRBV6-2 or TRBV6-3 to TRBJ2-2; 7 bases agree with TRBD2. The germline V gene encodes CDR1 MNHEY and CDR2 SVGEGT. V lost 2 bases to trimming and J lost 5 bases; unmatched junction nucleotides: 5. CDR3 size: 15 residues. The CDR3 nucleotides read TGTGCCAGCAGTTACGGCGGGAGTCGGACCGGGGAGCTGTTTTTT. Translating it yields CASSYGGSRTGELFF.

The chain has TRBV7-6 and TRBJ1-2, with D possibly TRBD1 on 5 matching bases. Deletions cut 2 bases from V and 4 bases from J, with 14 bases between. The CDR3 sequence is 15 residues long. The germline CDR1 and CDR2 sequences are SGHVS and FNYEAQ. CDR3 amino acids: CASSLYTGLGYGYTF. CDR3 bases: TGTGCCAGCAGCTTATACACGGGGCTCGGCTATGGCTACACCTTC.

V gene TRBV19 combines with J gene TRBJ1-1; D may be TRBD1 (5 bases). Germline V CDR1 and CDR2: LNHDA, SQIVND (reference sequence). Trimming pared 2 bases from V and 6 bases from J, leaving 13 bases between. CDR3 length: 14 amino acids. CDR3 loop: CASSISGDWSEAFF. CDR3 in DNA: TGTGCCAGTAGTATATCGGGGGACTGGTCTGAAGCTTTCTTT.

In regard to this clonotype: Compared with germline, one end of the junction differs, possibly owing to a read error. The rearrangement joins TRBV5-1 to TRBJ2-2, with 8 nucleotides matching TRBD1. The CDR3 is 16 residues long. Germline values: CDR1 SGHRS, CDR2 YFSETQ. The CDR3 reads CASSFWDRTDTGELVF. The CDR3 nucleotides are TGCGCCAGCAGCTTTTGGGACAGGACCGACACCGGGGAGCTGGTTTTT.

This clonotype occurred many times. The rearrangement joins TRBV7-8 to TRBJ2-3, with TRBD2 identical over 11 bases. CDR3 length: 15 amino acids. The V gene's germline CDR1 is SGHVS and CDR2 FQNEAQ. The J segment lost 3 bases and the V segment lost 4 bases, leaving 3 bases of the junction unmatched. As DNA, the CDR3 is TGTGCCAGCAGCTGGACTAGCGGGTGGACAGATACGCAGTATTTT. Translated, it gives CASSWTSGWTDTQYF.

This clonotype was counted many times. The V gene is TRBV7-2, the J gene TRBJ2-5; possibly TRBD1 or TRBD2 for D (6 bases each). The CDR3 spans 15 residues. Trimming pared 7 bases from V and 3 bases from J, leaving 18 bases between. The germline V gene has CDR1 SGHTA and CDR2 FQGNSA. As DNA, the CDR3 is TGTGCCAGCACCCTATGGGGGGCATCTAAAGAGACCCAGTACTTC. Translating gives CASTLWGASKETQYF.

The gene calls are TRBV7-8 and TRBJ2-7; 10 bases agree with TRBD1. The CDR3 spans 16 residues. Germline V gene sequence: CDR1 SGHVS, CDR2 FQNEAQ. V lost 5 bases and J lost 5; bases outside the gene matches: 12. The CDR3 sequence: CASSPLGTGAFNEQYF. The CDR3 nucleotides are TGTGCCAGCAGCCCGTTAGGGACAGGGGCGTTCAACGAGCAGTACTTC.

CDR3 amino acids: CASSVGLGTNTEAFF. CDR3 DNA sequence: TGTGCCAGCAGCGTAGGTCTCGGTACGAACACTGAAGCTTTCTTT. The V and J genes are TRBV9 and TRBJ1-1; D not resolved. CDR1 and CDR2 from the germline V gene are SGDLS and YYNGEE. The V and J ends lost 0 bases and 1 base respectively, with 10 bases between them. The CDR3 is made up of 15 amino acids.

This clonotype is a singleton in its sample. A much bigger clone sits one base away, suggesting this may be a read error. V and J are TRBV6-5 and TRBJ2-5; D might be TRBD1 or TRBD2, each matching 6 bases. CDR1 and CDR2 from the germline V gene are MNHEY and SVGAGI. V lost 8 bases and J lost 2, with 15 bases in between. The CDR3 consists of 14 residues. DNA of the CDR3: TGTGCCAGCCGAACCGGGGGCAGTCAAGAGACCCAGTACTTC. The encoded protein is CASRTGGSQETQYF.

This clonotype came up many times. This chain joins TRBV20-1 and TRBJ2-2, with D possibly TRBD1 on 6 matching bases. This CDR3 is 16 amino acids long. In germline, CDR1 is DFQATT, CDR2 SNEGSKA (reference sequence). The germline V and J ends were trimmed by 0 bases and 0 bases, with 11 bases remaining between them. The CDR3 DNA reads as TGCAGTGCTAGAGATCTCCGGACAGCGAACACCGGGGAGCTGTTTTTT. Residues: CSARDLRTANTGELFF.

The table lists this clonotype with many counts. The chain's CDR3 is CSVYSGRTNTGELFF. For the CDR3, the DNA is TGCAGCGTTTACTCCGGGAGAACCAACACCGGGGAGCTGTTTTTT. The chain combines TRBV29-1 with TRBJ2-2; a weak D match, TRBD2 (6 bases). CDR1 is SQVTM and CDR2 is ANQGSEA in the germline V gene. The ends were cut back, 5 bases at V and 2 bases at J, with 15 bases in the middle. This CDR3 is 15 amino acids long.

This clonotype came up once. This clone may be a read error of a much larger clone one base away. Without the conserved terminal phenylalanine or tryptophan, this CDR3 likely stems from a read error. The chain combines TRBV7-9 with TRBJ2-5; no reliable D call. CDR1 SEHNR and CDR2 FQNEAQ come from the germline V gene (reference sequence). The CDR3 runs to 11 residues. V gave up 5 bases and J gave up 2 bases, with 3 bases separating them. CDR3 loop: CASSLQETQYV. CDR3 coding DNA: TGTGCCAGCAGCCTTCAAGAGACCCAGTACGTC.